This TCR beta chain was found in a study of T cell responses to AZD1222 COVID-19 vaccine. This clone was seen only once. Its antigen remains unidentified. The repertoire was sequenced with immunoSEQ multiplex PCR; TCRdb's copy has only in-frame clones and lacks some. The sample includes more than 150,000 clones, approximately 90% of them seen just once. The study, taken as a whole, reports: Among vaccine-associated CD4 TCRs, coverage spanned spike, with dominance at 160-218 and 743-854. Vaccination with two AZD1222 doses was followed by a rise in Spike-specific TCR breadth and depth. It should be noted that donors were predominantly white British and more often female, and clonal diversity was possibly underestimated.

Second-dose groups at about 4 or about 12 weeks were pooled. V dropped 2 bases and J dropped 0 bases, with 11 bases sitting between them. Germline-derived CDR1 and CDR2 are KGHSH and LQKENI. This CDR3 region has 17 residues. The chain recombines TRBV18 with TRBJ1-6; D is ambiguous. The input for sequencing was peripheral blood, taken 28 days after the second AZD1222 dose. The clonotype was recovered from an adult who received the AZD1222 COVID-19 vaccine. The CDR3 sequence: CASSPNAWSSYNSPLHF. The CDR3 nucleotides are TGTGCCAGCTCACCAAACGCGTGGAGCTCCTATAATTCACCCCTCCACTTT.